This T cell receptor beta chain was captured in a study of blood T cell repertoires in COVID-19. Study-level information: The samples span acute and convalescent COVID-19 from the United States, Italy and Spain. From T cells, B-cell-depleted T cells, or PBMCs came the material, which was cDNA or gDNA.

The method was immunoSEQ multiplex PCR; TCRdb's version includes in-frame clones alone and lacks a portion of them. The top ten hold about 18% of the sample, which has some 140,000 clones, approximately 88% seen once. Per the germline V gene, CDR1 is SGHDN and CDR2 is FVKESK. The CDR3 sequence is 16 residues long. Deletions cut 1 base from V and 3 bases from J, with 16 bases between. Specimen: peripheral blood. The sequence was collected from an elderly woman with acute or convalescent COVID-19. The rearrangement links TRBV14 to TRBJ2-7; D possibly corresponds to TRBD2 (6 bases). The CDR3 nucleotides are TGTGCCAGCAGCCAAGGCATAACGGGAGTCGGCTACGAGCAGTACTTC. As protein: CASSQGITGVGYEQYF. Full variable domain (missing parts from reference TRBV14 and TRBJ2-7): EAGVTQFPSHSVIEKGQTVTLRCDPISGHDNLYWYRRVMGKEIKFLLHFVKESKQDESGMPNNRFLAERTGGTYSTLKVQPAELEDSGVYFCASSQGITGVGYEQYFGPGTRLTVT.